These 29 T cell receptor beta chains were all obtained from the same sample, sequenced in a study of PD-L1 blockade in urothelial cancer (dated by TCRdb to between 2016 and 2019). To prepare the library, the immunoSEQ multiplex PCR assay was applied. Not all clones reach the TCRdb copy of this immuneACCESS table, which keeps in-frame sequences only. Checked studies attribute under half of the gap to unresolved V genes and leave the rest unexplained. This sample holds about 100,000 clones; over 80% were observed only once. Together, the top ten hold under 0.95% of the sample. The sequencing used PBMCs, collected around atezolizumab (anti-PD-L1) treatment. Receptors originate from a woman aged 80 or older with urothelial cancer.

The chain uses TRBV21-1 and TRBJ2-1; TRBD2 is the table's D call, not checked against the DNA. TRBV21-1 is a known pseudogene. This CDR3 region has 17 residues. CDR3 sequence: CASSNGTSPPMLNEQFF. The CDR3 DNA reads TGTGCCAGCAGCAACGGGACTAGCCCACCCATGCTCAATGAGCAGTTCTTC.

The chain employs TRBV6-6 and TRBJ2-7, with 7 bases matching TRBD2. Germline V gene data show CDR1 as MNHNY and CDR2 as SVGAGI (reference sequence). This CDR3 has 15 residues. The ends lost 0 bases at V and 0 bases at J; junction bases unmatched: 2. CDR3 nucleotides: TGTGCCAGCAGTTACTCGGGCGGGAGCTCCTACGAGCAGTACTTC. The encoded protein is CASSYSGGSSYEQYF.

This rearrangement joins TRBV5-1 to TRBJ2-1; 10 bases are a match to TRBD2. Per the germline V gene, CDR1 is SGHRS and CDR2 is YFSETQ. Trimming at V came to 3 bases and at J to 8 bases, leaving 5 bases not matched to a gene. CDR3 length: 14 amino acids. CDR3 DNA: TGCGCCAGCAGCTCCCTAGCGGGAGTCGATGAGCAGTTCTTC. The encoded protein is CASSSLAGVDEQFF.

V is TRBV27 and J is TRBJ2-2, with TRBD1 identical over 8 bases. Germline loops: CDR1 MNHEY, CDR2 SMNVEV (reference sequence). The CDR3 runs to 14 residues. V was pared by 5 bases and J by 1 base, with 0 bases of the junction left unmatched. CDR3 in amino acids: CASSGTGNTGELFF. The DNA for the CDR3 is TGTGCCAGCAGTGGGACAGGGAACACCGGGGAGCTGTTTTTT.

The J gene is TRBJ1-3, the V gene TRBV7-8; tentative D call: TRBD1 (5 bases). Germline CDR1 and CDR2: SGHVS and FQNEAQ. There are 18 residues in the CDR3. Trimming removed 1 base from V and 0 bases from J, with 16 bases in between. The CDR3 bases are TGTGCCAGCAGCTTAGAAGGAATGGGGCCTCTCTCTGGAAACACCATATATTTT. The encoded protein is CASSLEGMGPLSGNTIYF.

In DNA form, the CDR3 reads TGTGCCAGCAGCTTAGATCCAGCGGGAGTATACGAGCAGTACTTC. This codes for CASSLDPAGVYEQYF. The J gene is TRBJ2-7, the V gene TRBV13; 8 nucleotides line up with TRBD2. Losses at the gene ends were 1 base for V and 4 bases for J; bases not matched to a gene: 6. The CDR3 is 15 residues long. The germline V gene has CDR1 PRHDT and CDR2 FYEKMQ (reference sequence).

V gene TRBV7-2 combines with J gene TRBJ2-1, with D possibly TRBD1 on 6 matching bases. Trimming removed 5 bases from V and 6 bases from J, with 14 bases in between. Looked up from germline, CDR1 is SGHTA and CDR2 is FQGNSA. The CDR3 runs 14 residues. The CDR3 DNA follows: TGTGCCAGCAGCAACTACGGACAGTTCAATGAGCAGTTCTTC. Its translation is CASSNYGQFNEQFF. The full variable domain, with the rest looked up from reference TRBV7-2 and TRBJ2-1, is GAGVSQSPSNKVTEKGKDVELRCDPISGHTALYWYRQSLGQGLEFLIYFQGNSAPDKSGLPSDRFSAERTGGSVSTLTIQRTQQEDSAVYLCASSNYGQFNEQFFGPGTRLTVL.

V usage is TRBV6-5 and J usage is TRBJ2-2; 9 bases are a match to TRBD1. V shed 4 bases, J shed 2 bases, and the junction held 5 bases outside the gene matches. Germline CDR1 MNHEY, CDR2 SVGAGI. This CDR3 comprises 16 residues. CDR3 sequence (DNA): TGTGCCAGCAGTTGGACAGGGGTGGGAAACACCGGGGAGCTGTTTTTT. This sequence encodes CASSWTGVGNTGELFF.

CDR3 sequence: CASSLPGKNTEAFF. The CDR3, as DNA: TGTGCCAGCAGCTTACCAGGAAAGAACACTGAAGCTTTCTTT. The genes are TRBV7-3 and TRBJ1-1; D is undetermined. The V end was cut by 2 bases, the J end by 1 base, with 8 bases between. CDR3 length equals 14 residues. The germline V gene encodes CDR1 SGHTA and CDR2 FQGTGA.

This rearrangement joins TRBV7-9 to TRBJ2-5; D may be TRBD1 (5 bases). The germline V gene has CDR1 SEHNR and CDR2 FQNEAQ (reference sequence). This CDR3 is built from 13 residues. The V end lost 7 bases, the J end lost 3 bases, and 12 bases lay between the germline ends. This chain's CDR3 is CASTPQGEETQYF. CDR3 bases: TGTGCCAGCACCCCCCAGGGTGAAGAGACCCAGTACTTC.

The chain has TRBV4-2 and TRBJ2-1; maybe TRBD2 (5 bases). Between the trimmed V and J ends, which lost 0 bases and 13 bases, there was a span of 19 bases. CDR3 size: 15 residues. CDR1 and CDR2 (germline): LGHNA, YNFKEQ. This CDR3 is CASSQEEEETAPQFF. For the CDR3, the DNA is TGTGCCAGCAGCCAAGAAGAGGAGGAAACTGCCCCTCAGTTCTTC.

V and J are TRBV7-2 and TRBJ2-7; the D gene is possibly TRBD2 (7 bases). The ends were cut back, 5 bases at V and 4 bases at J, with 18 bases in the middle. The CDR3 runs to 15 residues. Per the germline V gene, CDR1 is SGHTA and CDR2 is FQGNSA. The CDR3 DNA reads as TGTGCCAGCAGCCTGGGGGGGCGGGAGTGGTACGAGCAGTACTTC. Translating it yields CASSLGGREWYEQYF.

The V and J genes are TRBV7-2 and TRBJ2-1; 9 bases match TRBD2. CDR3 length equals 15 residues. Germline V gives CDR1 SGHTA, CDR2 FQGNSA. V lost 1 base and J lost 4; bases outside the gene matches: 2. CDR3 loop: CASSLDSGSYNEQFF. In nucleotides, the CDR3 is TGTGCCAGCAGCTTAGATAGCGGGAGTTACAATGAGCAGTTCTTC.

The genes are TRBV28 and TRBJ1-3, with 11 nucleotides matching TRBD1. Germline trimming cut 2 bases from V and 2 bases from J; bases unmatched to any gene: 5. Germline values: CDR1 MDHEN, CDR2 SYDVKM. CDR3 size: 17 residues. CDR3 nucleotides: TGTGCCAGCAGTTTAGTAGGACAGGGGGCGACTGGAAACACCATATATTTT. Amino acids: CASSLVGQGATGNTIYF.

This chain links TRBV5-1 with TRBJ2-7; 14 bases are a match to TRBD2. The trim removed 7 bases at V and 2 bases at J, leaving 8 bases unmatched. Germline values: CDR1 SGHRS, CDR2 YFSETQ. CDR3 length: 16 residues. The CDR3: CASGTGTSGRTYEQYF. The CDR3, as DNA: TGCGCCAGCGGAACCGGGACTAGCGGGAGAACCTACGAGCAGTACTTC.

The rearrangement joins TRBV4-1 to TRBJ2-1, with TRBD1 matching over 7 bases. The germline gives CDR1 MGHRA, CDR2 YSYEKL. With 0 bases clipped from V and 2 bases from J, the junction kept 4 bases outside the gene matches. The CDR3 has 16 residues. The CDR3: CASSQDVGGAYNEQFF. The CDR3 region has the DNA TGCGCCAGCAGCCAAGATGTAGGGGGCGCCTACAATGAGCAGTTCTTC.

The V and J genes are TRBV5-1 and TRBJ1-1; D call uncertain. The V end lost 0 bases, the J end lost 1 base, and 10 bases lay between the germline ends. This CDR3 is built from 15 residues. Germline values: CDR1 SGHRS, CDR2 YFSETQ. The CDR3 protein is CASSLERPGNTEAFF. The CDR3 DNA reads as TGCGCCAGCAGCTTGGAGCGGCCGGGGAACACTGAAGCTTTCTTT.

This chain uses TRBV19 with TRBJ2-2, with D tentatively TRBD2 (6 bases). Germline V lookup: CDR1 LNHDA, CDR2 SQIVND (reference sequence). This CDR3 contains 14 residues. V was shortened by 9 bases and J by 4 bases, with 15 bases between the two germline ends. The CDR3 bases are TGTGCCAGCCGGGCCACCGGGGGCACCGGGGAGCTGTTTTTT. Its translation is CASRATGGTGELFF.

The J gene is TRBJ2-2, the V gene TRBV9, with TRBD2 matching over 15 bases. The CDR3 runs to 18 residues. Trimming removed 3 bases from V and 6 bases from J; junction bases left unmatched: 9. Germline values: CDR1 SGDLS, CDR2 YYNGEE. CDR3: CASSGWGGLAGGPGELFF. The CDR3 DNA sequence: TGTGCCAGCAGCGGATGGGGTGGACTAGCGGGAGGGCCCGGGGAGCTGTTTTTT.

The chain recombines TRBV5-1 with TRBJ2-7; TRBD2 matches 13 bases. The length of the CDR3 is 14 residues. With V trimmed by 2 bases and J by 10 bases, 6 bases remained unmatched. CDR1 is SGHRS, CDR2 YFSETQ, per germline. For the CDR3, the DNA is TGCGCCAGCAGCTTTGTACTAGCGGGAGGGGAACAGTACTTC. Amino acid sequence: CASSFVLAGGEQYF.

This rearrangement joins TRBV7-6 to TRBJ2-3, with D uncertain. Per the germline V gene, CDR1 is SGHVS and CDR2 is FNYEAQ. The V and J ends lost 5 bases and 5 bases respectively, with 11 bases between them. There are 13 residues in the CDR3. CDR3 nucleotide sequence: TGTGCCAGCAGCCCCCGGTCGGGAGATACGCAGTATTTT. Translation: CASSPRSGDTQYF.

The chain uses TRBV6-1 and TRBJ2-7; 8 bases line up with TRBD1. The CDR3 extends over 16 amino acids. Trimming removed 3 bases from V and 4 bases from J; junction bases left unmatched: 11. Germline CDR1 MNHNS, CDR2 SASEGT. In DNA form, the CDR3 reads TGTGCCAGCAGTGACCCCTCAGGCAGGGGGCATTACGAGCAGTACTTC. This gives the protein CASSDPSGRGHYEQYF.

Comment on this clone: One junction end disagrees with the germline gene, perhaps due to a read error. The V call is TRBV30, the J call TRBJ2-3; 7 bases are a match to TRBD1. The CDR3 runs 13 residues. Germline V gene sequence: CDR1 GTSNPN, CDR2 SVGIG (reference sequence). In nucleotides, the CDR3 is TGTGCCTGGAGTGTAGGGGGCACGGATACGCAGTATTTT. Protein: CAWSVGGTDTQYF.

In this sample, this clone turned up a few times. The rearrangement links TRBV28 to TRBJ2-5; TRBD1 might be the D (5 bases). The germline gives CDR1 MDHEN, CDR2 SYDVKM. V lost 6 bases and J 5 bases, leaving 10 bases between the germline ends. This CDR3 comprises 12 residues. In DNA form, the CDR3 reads TGTGCCAGCAGCGGACAAGTGGAGACCCAGTACTTC. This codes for CASSGQVETQYF. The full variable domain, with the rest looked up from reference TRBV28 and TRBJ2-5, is DVKVTQSSRYLVKRTGEKVFLECVQDMDHENMFWYRQDPGLGLRLIYFSYDVKMKEKGDIPEGYSVSREKKERFSLILESASTNQTSMYLCASSGQVETQYFGPGTRLLVL.

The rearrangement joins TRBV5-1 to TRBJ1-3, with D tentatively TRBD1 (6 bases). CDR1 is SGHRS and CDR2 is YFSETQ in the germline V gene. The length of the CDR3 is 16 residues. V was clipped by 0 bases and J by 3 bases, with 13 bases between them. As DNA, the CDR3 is TGCGCCAGCAGCTTGGCGGGGGGCGCGTTTGGAAACACCATATATTTT. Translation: CASSLAGGAFGNTIYF.

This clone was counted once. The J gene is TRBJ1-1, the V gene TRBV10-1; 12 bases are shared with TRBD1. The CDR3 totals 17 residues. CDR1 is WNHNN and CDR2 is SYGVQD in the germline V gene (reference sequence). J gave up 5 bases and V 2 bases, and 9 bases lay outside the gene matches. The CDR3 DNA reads TGCGCCAGCAGTGAGCACTTCGGGGACAGGGGGCGGACTGAAGCTTTCTTT. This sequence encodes CASSEHFGDRGRTEAFF.

In nucleotides, the CDR3 is TGTGCCAGCAGTTTGACACCTTCTACCTACGAGCAGTACTTC. This sequence encodes CASSLTPSTYEQYF. This chain links TRBV28 with TRBJ2-7, with no clear D. The V gene's germline CDR1 is MDHEN and CDR2 SYDVKM. The CDR3 contains 14 residues. Trimming shortened V by 3 bases and J by 2 bases, and 11 bases separated the two germline ends.

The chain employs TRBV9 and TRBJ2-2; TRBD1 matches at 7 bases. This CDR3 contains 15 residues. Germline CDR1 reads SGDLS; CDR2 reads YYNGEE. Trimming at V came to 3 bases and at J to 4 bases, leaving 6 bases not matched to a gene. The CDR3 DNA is TGTGCCAGCAGCGGGAACAGGGGCGGCACCGGGGAGCTGTTTTTT. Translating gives CASSGNRGGTGELFF.

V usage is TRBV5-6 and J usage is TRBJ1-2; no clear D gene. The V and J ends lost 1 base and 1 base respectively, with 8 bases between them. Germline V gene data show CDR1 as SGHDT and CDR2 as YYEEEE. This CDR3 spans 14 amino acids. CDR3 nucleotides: TGTGCCAGCAGCTTGAATGCGATTAACTATGGCTACACCTTC. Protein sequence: CASSLNAINYGYTF.